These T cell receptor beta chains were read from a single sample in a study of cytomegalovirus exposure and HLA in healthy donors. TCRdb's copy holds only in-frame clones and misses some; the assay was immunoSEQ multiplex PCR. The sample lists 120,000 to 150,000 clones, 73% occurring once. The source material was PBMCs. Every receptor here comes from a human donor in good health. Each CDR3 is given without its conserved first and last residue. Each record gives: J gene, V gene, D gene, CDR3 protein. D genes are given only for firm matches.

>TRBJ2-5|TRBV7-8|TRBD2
ASSLTRTSGVRQETQY
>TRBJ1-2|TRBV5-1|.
ASSFRDFTDYT
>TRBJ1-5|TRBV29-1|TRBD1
SAVTGGSNQPQH
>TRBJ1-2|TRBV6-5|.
ASILRGMYGYT
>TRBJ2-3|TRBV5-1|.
ASSLGSGDTQY
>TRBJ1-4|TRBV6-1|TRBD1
ASSQAGTGIEKLF
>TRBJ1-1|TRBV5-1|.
ASSLERGGVTEAF
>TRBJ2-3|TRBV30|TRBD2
AWSLLAGPDTQY
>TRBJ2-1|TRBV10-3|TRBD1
ATRDRGLYNEQF
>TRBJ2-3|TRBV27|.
ASSLSSTDTQY
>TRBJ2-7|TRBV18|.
ASSPTLESGHEQY
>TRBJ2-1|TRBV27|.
ATQQGTPSYSYNEQF
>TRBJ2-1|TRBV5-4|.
ASSSTEARYYNEQF
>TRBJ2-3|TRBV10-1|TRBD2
ASSLAGGPDTQY
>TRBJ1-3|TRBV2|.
ASSEAAAEGNTIY
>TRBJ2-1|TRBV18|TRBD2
ASSPFPLGLAANVYNEQF
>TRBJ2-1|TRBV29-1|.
SAPLSGHEQF
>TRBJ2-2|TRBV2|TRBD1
ASSPTGRDTGELF
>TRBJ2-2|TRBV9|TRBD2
ASSSTSGTVGELF
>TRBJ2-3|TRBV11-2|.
ASSLRRLATLTDTQY
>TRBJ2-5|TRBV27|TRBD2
ASSPRLAGGTQY
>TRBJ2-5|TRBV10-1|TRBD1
ATVQGVGETQY
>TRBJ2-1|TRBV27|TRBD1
ASSIQGDEQF
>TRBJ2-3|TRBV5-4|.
ASSPSGTDTQY
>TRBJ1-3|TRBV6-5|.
ASSYSSLGNTIY
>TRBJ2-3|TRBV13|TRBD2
AIRGLAPDTQY
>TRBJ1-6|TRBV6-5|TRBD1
ASTQSQGESPLH
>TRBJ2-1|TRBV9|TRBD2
ASSVAPGGLSYNEQF
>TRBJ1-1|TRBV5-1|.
ASSLASNTEAF
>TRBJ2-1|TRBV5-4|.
ASSLETGNEQF
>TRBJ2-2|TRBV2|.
ASSSPGGKGELF
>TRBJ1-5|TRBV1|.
TSSPGQAGSNQPQH
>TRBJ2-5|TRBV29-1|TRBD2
SVRTSGSQETQY
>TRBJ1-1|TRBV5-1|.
ASSPTETGGQTF
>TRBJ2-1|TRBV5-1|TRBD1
ASSPRPQAGGVSYNEQF
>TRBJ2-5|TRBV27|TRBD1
ASSLNSGTGRWQY
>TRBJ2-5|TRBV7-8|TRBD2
ASSLTWTSGRGEETQY
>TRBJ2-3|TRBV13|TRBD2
ASSLVPSGKSTDTQY
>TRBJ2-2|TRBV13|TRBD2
ASSVGPGGTGELF
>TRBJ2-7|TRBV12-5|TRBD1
ASGLGRDRSYEQY
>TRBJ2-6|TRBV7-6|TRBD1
ASSLDPGQGELSGANVLT
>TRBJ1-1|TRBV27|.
ASSLGQNTEAF
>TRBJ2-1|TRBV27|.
ASSFQNSNEQF
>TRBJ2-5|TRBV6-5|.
ASSSPGLETQY
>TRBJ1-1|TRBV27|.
ASSLRRNTEAF
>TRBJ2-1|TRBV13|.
ASSLLSEQF
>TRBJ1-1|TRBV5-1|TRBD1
ASSLETGSNTEAF
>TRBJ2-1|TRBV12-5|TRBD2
ASGLGLAGVNEQF
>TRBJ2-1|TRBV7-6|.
ASSEQGRQNEQF
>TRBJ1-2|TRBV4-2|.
ASSQDISNYGYT
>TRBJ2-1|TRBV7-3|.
ASSLNAGYNEQF
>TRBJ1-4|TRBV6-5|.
ASSRVGEKLF
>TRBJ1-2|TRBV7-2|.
ASSLGADTLYGYT
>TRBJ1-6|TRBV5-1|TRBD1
ASSRRGQADNSPLH